The 25 T cell receptor beta chains listed next were all sequenced from one sample in a study of T cell responses to AZD1222 COVID-19 vaccine. Method: immunoSEQ multiplex PCR; TCRdb's copy keeps in-frame clones and lacks some. Among nearly 35,000 clones, just over 85% were seen once, and the ten largest hold approximately 11%. The sequencing used peripheral blood, collected 28 days after the second AZD1222 dose. The receptor source for this set is an adult who received the AZD1222 COVID-19 vaccine.

V is TRBV29-1 and J is TRBJ2-4; D uncertain. The CDR3 has 16 residues. The V end lost 1 base, the J end lost 3 bases, and 16 bases lay between the germline ends. Germline CDR1 is SQVTM and CDR2 is ANQGSEA. The CDR3 loop is CSVEGSEVLDKNIQYF. CDR3 in DNA: TGCAGCGTTGAAGGTTCAGAGGTCCTTGACAAAAACATTCAGTACTTC.

The CDR3 loop reads CASSFQGGALYEQYF. The CDR3 DNA reads TGTGCCAGCAGTTTTCAGGGGGGAGCCCTCTACGAGCAGTACTTC. This sequence joins TRBV28 and TRBJ2-7; the D gene is possibly TRBD1 (7 bases). The germline V gene encodes CDR1 MDHEN and CDR2 SYDVKM. This CDR3 is built from 15 residues. V was clipped by 3 bases and J by 3 bases, with 15 bases between them.

The genes are TRBV27 and TRBJ2-7, with 9 bases identical to TRBD2. Trimming at V came to 3 bases and at J to 7 bases, leaving 7 bases not matched to a gene. The V gene's germline CDR1 is MNHEY and CDR2 SMNVEV (reference sequence). The CDR3 runs 14 residues. CDR3 bases: TGTGCCAGCAGTTTGTACGGACTAGCGCAGGAGCAGTACTTC. Translation gives CASSLYGLAQEQYF.

This chain links TRBV19 with TRBJ1-2; D is possibly TRBD1 (5 bases). Trimming took off 6 bases at V and 6 bases at J, with 8 bases between the two ends. In germline, CDR1 is LNHDA, CDR2 SQIVND (reference sequence). The CDR3 has 11 amino acids. The CDR3 DNA reads TGTGCCAGTAGAAAACAGGATGGCTACACCTTC. It is translated as CASRKQDGYTF.

V usage is TRBV30 and J usage is TRBJ1-2; no reliable D call. V gave up 2 bases and J gave up 11 bases, with 9 bases separating them. This CDR3 is built from 10 residues. Germline-derived CDR1 and CDR2 are GTSNPN and SVGIG (reference sequence). The CDR3 loop reads CAWSTSWYTF. CDR3 in DNA: TGTGCCTGGAGTACAAGTTGGTACACCTTC.

The chain uses TRBV18 and TRBJ1-1; D perhaps matches TRBD1 (5 bases). V lost 3 bases and J lost 3, with 11 bases in between. The CDR3 has 14 amino acids. CDR1 and CDR2 from the germline V gene are KGHSH and LQKENI. CDR3 region: CASSPWGMDTEAFF. CDR3 bases: TGTGCCAGCTCACCGTGGGGGATGGACACTGAAGCTTTCTTT.

This clone was observed a handful of times. J is TRBJ1-1 and V is TRBV5-5; maybe TRBD1 (6 bases). V was shortened by 3 bases and J by 1 base, with 10 bases between the two germline ends. Germline V gene data show CDR1 as SGHKS and CDR2 as YYEKEE (reference sequence). This CDR3 is 14 amino acids long. This CDR3 reads CASSYRDKNTEAFF. CDR3 DNA sequence: TGTGCCAGCAGCTACCGGGACAAGAACACTGAAGCTTTCTTT.

This chain joins TRBV6-5 and TRBJ1-1, with no clear D. The CDR3 loop spans 13 amino acids. CDR1 MNHEY and CDR2 SVGAGI come from the germline V gene. V lost 7 bases and J 1 base, leaving 10 bases between the germline ends. CDR3 in amino acids: CASKATSNTEAFF. The CDR3 nucleotides read TGTGCCAGCAAGGCGACCTCGAACACTGAAGCTTTCTTT.

The V call is TRBV16, the J call TRBJ2-7; 7 bases fit TRBD1. The V and J ends lost 4 bases and 2 bases, in that order; junction bases with no gene match: 5. There are 14 residues in the CDR3. CDR1 KGHSY and CDR2 FQNENV come from the germline V gene. CDR3 region: CASSPTGVTYEQYF. CDR3 nucleotides: TGTGCCAGCAGCCCAACAGGGGTAACCTACGAGCAGTACTTC.

The V and J genes are TRBV3-1 (or the pseudogene TRBV3-2) and TRBJ2-5, with a tentative D call TRBD1 (5 bases). This CDR3 has 14 amino acids. Deletions cut 4 bases from V and 5 bases from J, with 14 bases between. Germline V gene sequence: CDR1 LGHDT, CDR2 YNNKEL (reference sequence). The CDR3 spells CASSRRGAGETQYF. The CDR3 region has the DNA TGTGCCAGCAGCCGGCGTGGGGCTGGGGAGACCCAGTACTTC.

V and J are TRBV7-9 and TRBJ1-1; D is undetermined. The CDR3 length is 15 residues. V lost 3 bases to trimming and J lost 2 bases, with 13 bases between them. Germline CDR1 is SEHNR and CDR2 is FQNEAQ (reference sequence). CDR3 residues: CASSFLVAANTEAFF. In nucleotides, the CDR3 is TGTGCCAGCAGCTTTTTGGTGGCAGCCAACACTGAAGCTTTCTTT.

This sequence joins TRBV30 and TRBJ2-1; 8 nucleotides line up with TRBD2. This CDR3 spans 16 amino acids. J was trimmed by 5 bases and V by 3 bases; bases with no gene match: 12. Germline-derived CDR1 and CDR2 are GTSNPN and SVGIG (reference sequence). The CDR3 DNA reads as TGTGCCTGGAGGGCGGGAGGAGTGGGGAAGAACAATGAGCAGTTCTTC. The encoded protein is CAWRAGGVGKNNEQFF.

On this clone: At one of its ends the junction is not consistent with the germline gene, which may arise from a read error. The chain joins TRBV14 to TRBJ2-3, with D perhaps TRBD1 (6 bases). Germline-derived CDR1 and CDR2 are SGHDN and FVKESK. The CDR3 has 14 residues. Here the CDR3 reads CASRQAGAVNTQYF. The CDR3 region has the DNA TGTGCCAGCAGACAAGCAGGGGCGGTAAATACGCAGTATTTT.

The rearrangement joins TRBV7-2 to TRBJ1-5; no definite D call. Germline-derived CDR1 and CDR2 are SGHTA and FQGNSA. The CDR3 totals 13 residues. V lost 5 bases, J lost 7 bases, and 12 bases lay in between. CDR3 protein: CASSPRYGQPQHF. The CDR3 bases are TGTGCCAGCAGCCCTCGGTACGGACAGCCCCAGCATTTT.

This chain connects TRBV18 to TRBJ1-5, with 8 bases fitting TRBD1. This CDR3 contains 16 residues. Germline values: CDR1 KGHSH, CDR2 LQKENI. J lost 4 bases, V lost 2 bases, and 7 bases had no gene match. The CDR3 loop reads CASSPTFGQGNQPQHF. The CDR3 DNA sequence: TGTGCCAGCTCACCAACCTTCGGACAGGGAAATCAGCCCCAGCATTTT.

This chain uses TRBV10-3 with TRBJ2-7; D is ambiguous. There are 13 residues in the CDR3. Germline V gene lookup returns CDR1 ENHRY and CDR2 SYGVKD. V was clipped by 2 bases and J by 5 bases, with 10 bases between them. The CDR3: CAISEKGKNEQYF. The CDR3 DNA sequence: TGTGCCATCAGTGAGAAAGGGAAGAACGAGCAGTACTTC.

The chain has TRBV19 and TRBJ2-2; TRBD1 matches at 7 bases. In germline, CDR1 is LNHDA, CDR2 SQIVND (reference sequence). The junction had 14 bases not matched to a gene; V was cut back by 6 bases and J by 7 bases. This CDR3 has 16 amino acids. CDR3 region: CASSLRAGGRGGELFF. Written as DNA, the CDR3 is TGTGCCAGTAGCCTCCGGGCAGGGGGAAGGGGCGGGGAGCTGTTTTTT.

V and J are TRBV5-1 and TRBJ1-2; D gene uncertain. The CDR3 is made up of 13 amino acids. Trimming took off 5 bases at V and 2 bases at J, with 10 bases between the two ends. The germline V gene encodes CDR1 SGHRS and CDR2 YFSETQ. The CDR3 reads CASRLGGNYGYTF. The CDR3 DNA reads TGCGCCAGCAGGCTGGGAGGGAACTATGGCTACACCTTC. Variable domain in full (rest from reference TRBV5-1 and TRBJ1-2): KAGVTQTPRYLIKTRGQQVTLSCSPISGHRSVSWYQQTPGQGLQFLFEYFSETQRNKGNFPGRFSGRQFSNSRSEMNVSTLELGDSALYLCASRLGGNYGYTFGSGTRLTVV.

This clone was recorded once. This chain joins TRBV28 and TRBJ1-3; maybe TRBD1 (5 bases). The germline V gene has CDR1 MDHEN and CDR2 SYDVKM. V was pared by 2 bases and J by 0 bases, with 5 bases between. This CDR3 is 14 amino acids long. CDR3 in DNA: TGTGCCAGCAGTTTAGGGGGCTCTGGAAACACCATATATTTT. It yields the protein CASSLGGSGNTIYF. Full variable domain (rest looked up from reference TRBV28 and TRBJ1-3): DVKVTQSSRYLVKRTGEKVFLECVQDMDHENMFWYRQDPGLGLRLIYFSYDVKMKEKGDIPEGYSVSREKKERFSLILESASTNQTSMYLCASSLGGSGNTIYFGEGSWLTVV.

This sequence joins TRBV5-1 and TRBJ2-2, with 10 bases lining up with TRBD1. V shed 2 bases, J shed 3 bases, and the junction held 4 bases outside the gene matches. Germline CDR1 SGHRS, CDR2 YFSETQ. The CDR3 spans 16 residues. The CDR3 loop is CASSFRGTGDTGELFF. The CDR3 DNA reads TGCGCCAGCAGCTTTCGAGGGACAGGGGACACCGGGGAGCTGTTTTTT.

V gene TRBV6-1 combines with J gene TRBJ1-2; D perhaps matches TRBD1 (6 bases). CDR3 size: 13 residues. Germline CDR1 is MNHNS and CDR2 is SASEGT. Trimming stripped 1 base from V and 6 bases from J, with 9 bases between. The DNA for the CDR3 is TGTGCCAGCAGTGAAGACAGGGACGATGGCTACACCTTC. This codes for CASSEDRDDGYTF.

The chain recombines TRBV4-1 with TRBJ1-4; possibly TRBD1 for D (6 bases). Per germline, CDR1 MGHRA and CDR2 YSYEKL. Trimming stripped 1 base from V and 0 bases from J, with 6 bases between. The CDR3 runs to 15 residues. The CDR3 protein is CASSQGQATNEKLFF. As DNA, the CDR3 is TGCGCCAGCAGCCAAGGACAGGCAACTAATGAAAAACTGTTTTTT.

V gene TRBV7-9 combines with J gene TRBJ2-1, with 13 positions matching TRBD2. The V segment lost 1 base and the J segment 7 bases; nucleotides outside the gene matches: 7. The CDR3 is made up of 17 amino acids. Per germline, CDR1 SEHNR and CDR2 FQNEAQ (reference sequence). The CDR3 DNA sequence: TGTGCCAGCAGCTTAGAGGCTTGGGGACTAGCGGGGAATGAGCAGTTCTTC. Its translation is CASSLEAWGLAGNEQFF.

V gene TRBV3-1 (or the pseudogene TRBV3-2) combines with J gene TRBJ1-6; D unclear. The CDR3 contains 14 residues. V was clipped by 4 bases and J by 7 bases, with 11 bases between them. Germline V gene lookup returns CDR1 LGHDT and CDR2 YNNKEL (reference sequence). CDR3 amino acids: CASSLAPGNSPLHF. The CDR3 DNA is TGTGCCAGCAGCCTGGCGCCGGGGAATTCACCCCTCCACTTT.

This clone appeared a few times. The chain's CDR3 is CASRLSRTGEQFF. As DNA, the CDR3 is TGTGCCAGCAGATTGAGTAGGACGGGGGAGCAGTTCTTC. The V gene is TRBV7-9, the J gene TRBJ2-1; perhaps TRBD2 as D (5 bases). The CDR3 spans 13 residues. Germline V gives CDR1 SEHNR, CDR2 FQNEAQ (reference sequence). V dropped 6 bases and J dropped 10 bases, with 16 bases sitting between them.